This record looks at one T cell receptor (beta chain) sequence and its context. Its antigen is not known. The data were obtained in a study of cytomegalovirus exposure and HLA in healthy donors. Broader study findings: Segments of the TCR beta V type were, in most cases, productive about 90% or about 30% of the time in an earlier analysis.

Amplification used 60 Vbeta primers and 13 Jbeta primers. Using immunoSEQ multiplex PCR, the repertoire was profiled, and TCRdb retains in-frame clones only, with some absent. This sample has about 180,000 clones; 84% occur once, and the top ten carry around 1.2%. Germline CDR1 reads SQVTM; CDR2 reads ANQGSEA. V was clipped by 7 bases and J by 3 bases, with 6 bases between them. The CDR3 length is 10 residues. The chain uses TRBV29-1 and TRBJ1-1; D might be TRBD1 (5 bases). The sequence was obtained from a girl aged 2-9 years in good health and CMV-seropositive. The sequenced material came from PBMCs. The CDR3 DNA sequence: TGCAGCGGGGGGGACACTGAAGCTTTCTTT. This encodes CSGGDTEAFF. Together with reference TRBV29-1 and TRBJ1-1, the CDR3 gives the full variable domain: SAVISQKPSRDICQRGTSLTIQCQVDSQVTMMFWYRQQPGQSLTLIATANQGSEATYESGFVIDKFPISRPNLTFSTLTVSNMSPEDSSIYLCSGGDTEAFFGQGTRLTVV.